These 23 T cell receptor beta chains were all obtained from the same sample, sequenced in a study of cytotoxic CD8 clonotypes in ibrutinib-treated CLL. Only in-frame clones appear in the TCRdb table, and some are missing; sequencing was by immunoSEQ multiplex PCR. The table records 330,000 or so clones, around 66% of them present only once. The sequencing used PBMCs, collected after 36 months of ibrutinib treatment. Every receptor here comes from a human donor with chronic lymphocytic leukemia.

This chain connects TRBV29-1 to TRBJ1-2; maybe TRBD1 (5 bases). V was cut by 3 bases and J by 8 bases, with 13 bases left in between. Germline-derived CDR1 and CDR2 are SQVTM and ANQGSEA. CDR3 length equals 12 residues. CDR3 bases: TGCAGCGTTGATGACAGTGAGGCGGGCTACACCTTC. Its protein is CSVDDSEAGYTF.

The gene calls are TRBV2 and TRBJ2-2; tentatively, D is TRBD1 or TRBD2 (5 bases each). With 2 bases removed from V and 9 bases from J, the gap between germline ends came to 16 bases. The CDR3 sequence is 15 residues long. Per the germline V gene, CDR1 is SNHLY and CDR2 is FYNNEI. The CDR3 DNA sequence: TGTGCCAGCAGTGAAAACCAGGGTGGGACCAGGGAGCTGTTTTTT. This translates into CASSENQGGTRELFF.

Comment on this clone: Different DNA sequences within this sample yield the same CDR3. This rearrangement joins TRBV28 to TRBJ2-2; D uncertain. Trimming shortened V by 4 bases and J by 4 bases, and 4 bases separated the two germline ends. The CDR3 runs to 12 residues. Germline V gives CDR1 MDHEN, CDR2 SYDVKM. For the CDR3, the DNA is TGTGCCAGCAGTTGGGGCACCGGGGAGCTGTTTTTT. It is translated as CASSWGTGELFF.

The rearrangement links TRBV7-9 to TRBJ2-7; TRBD2 might be the D (5 bases). CDR1 is SEHNR, CDR2 FQNEAQ, per germline (reference sequence). The CDR3 runs 15 residues. V was pared by 1 base and J by 5 bases, with 15 bases between. CDR3 protein: CASSLVQAANHEQYF. DNA of the CDR3: TGTGCCAGCAGCTTAGTCCAAGCGGCTAACCACGAGCAGTACTTC.

To note about this clone: Mismatch with germline at one junction end may stem from a read error. DNA of the CDR3: TGTGCCCGCAGTGGACAGGGGCCTCTCTACGAGCAGTACTTC. Its translation: CARSGQGPLYEQYF. The chain couples TRBV2 to TRBJ2-7; 9 bases are a match to TRBD1. CDR3 length: 14 residues. Germline V gene lookup returns CDR1 SNHLY and CDR2 FYNNEI.

V gene TRBV9 combines with J gene TRBJ2-1, with a possible D match to TRBD2 (6 bases). Per germline, CDR1 SGDLS and CDR2 YYNGEE. Trimming stripped 0 bases from V and 5 bases from J, with 12 bases between. This CDR3 has 15 residues. CDR3 region: CASSVGGLGHNEQFF. The CDR3 DNA follows: TGTGCCAGCAGCGTAGGGGGACTGGGTCACAATGAGCAGTTCTTC. Based on the CDR3 plus reference TRBV9 and TRBJ2-1, the full variable domain is DSGVTQTPKHLITATGQRVTLRCSPRSGDLSVYWYQQSLDQGLQFLIQYYNGEERAKGNILERFSAQQFPDLHSELNLSSLELGDSALYFCASSVGGLGHNEQFFGPGTRLTVL.

In its sample, this clone was seen once. A much larger clone differs from this one at a single base, so this may be a read error. In DNA, the CDR3 is TGTGCCAGTAGGGACGGGGTCAACGAGCAGTACTTC. This encodes CASRDGVNEQYF. The rearrangement links TRBV19 to TRBJ2-7, with D possibly TRBD2 on 5 matching bases. Trimming took 6 bases from V and 5 from J, leaving 11 bases between them. This CDR3 has 12 residues. Germline CDR1 LNHDA, CDR2 SQIVND (reference sequence).

The genes are TRBV7-2 and TRBJ2-5, with 7 bases identical to TRBD1. From germline, CDR1 is SGHTA and CDR2 FQGNSA. V lost 3 bases to trimming and J lost 3 bases; unmatched junction nucleotides: 4. The CDR3 covers 14 residues. The CDR3 protein is CASSLGQIEETQYF. CDR3 nucleotides: TGTGCCAGCAGCTTGGGACAGATAGAAGAGACCCAGTACTTC.

The rearrangement joins TRBV5-1 to TRBJ2-7; D is perhaps TRBD2 (6 bases). The germline V and J ends were trimmed by 2 bases and 3 bases, with 21 bases remaining between them. This CDR3 comprises 17 residues. The germline gives CDR1 SGHRS, CDR2 YFSETQ. CDR3 region: CASSLHRLSDYDYEQYF. The CDR3 region has the DNA TGCGCCAGCAGCTTACATAGGCTTTCGGACTACGACTACGAGCAGTACTTC.

The CDR3 DNA sequence: TGTGCCAGCAGCCCGAGGAGGGGAACTAGCACAGATACGCAGTATTTT. Protein sequence: CASSPRRGTSTDTQYF. The rearrangement uses TRBV5-4 and TRBJ2-3, with D possibly TRBD2 on 6 matching bases. V shed 4 bases and J shed 0 bases, with 15 bases lying between them. The CDR3 totals 16 residues. CDR1 is SGHNT and CDR2 is YYREEE in the germline V gene (reference sequence).

The chain employs TRBV7-8 and TRBJ2-1; maybe TRBD2 (5 bases). Trimming cost V 8 bases and J 7 bases, with 15 bases left between them. The CDR3 has 13 residues. CDR1 SGHVS and CDR2 FQNEAQ come from the germline V gene. The CDR3 bases are TGTGCCAGCGGAAATCGCGGGTTGAATGAGCAGTTCTTC. Protein product: CASGNRGLNEQFF.

The V call is TRBV27, the J call TRBJ2-7; D is possibly TRBD2 (6 bases). V dropped 6 bases and J dropped 3 bases, with 15 bases sitting between them. CDR1 and CDR2 from the germline V gene are MNHEY and SMNVEV (reference sequence). The CDR3 has 14 amino acids. The CDR3 region is CASSPKRGYYEQYF. Here the CDR3 DNA reads TGTGCCAGCAGCCCAAAACGGGGGTACTACGAGCAGTACTTC.

The chain has TRBV10-3 and TRBJ2-7; 9 bases align to TRBD1. Germline V gives CDR1 ENHRY, CDR2 SYGVKD. Losses at the gene ends were 6 bases for V and 0 bases for J; bases not matched to a gene: 9. CDR3 length: 16 amino acids. The CDR3 reads CAISVYTGGPSYEQYF. CDR3 in DNA: TGTGCCATCAGCGTCTACACAGGGGGCCCCTCCTACGAGCAGTACTTC.

The chain recombines TRBV13 with TRBJ1-1, with D maybe TRBD1 (5 bases). The CDR3 is made up of 14 amino acids. Trimming removed 5 bases at V and 1 base at J, with 11 bases between. Germline CDR1 is PRHDT and CDR2 is FYEKMQ (reference sequence). DNA of the CDR3: TGTGCCAGCAGCGGCAGGAGGGGGAACACTGAAGCTTTCTTT. Translation gives CASSGRRGNTEAFF.

The chain is built from TRBV29-1 and TRBJ2-5, with TRBD2 matching 11 bases. From germline, CDR1 is SQVTM and CDR2 ANQGSEA. This CDR3 is 21 amino acids long. Here the CDR3 DNA reads TGCAGTCCCGCACCCGGGACAGGCGATGGACTAGCGGGCGCTTTGCGAGAGACCCAGTACTTC. It is translated as CSPAPGTGDGLAGALRETQYF.

This clone came up a few times. The CDR3 protein is CASSLGRETQYF. As DNA, the CDR3 is TGTGCCAGCAGCTTGGGGAGGGAGACCCAGTACTTC. The gene calls are TRBV5-4 and TRBJ2-5; D perhaps matches TRBD2 (5 bases). Germline V gene sequence: CDR1 SGHNT, CDR2 YYREEE (reference sequence). The CDR3 is made up of 12 amino acids. The ends were cut back, 0 bases at V and 5 bases at J, with 5 bases in the middle.

This chain connects TRBV6-5 to TRBJ2-4; 15 bases fit TRBD2. Losses at the gene ends were 6 bases for V and 7 bases for J; bases not matched to a gene: 1. Germline-derived CDR1 and CDR2 are MNHEY and SVGAGI. The CDR3 is made up of 14 amino acids. The CDR3 coding sequence is TGTGCCAGCAGCGGACTAGCGGGAGGGAACATTCAGTACTTC. It specifies CASSGLAGGNIQYF.

The chain recombines TRBV9 with TRBJ1-1; no reliable D call. V was trimmed by 5 bases and J by 6 bases, leaving 23 bases between them. This CDR3 spans 16 amino acids. The germline V gene has CDR1 SGDLS and CDR2 YYNGEE. CDR3 sequence: CASSAAWREPGAEAFF. The CDR3 region has the DNA TGTGCCAGCAGTGCCGCTTGGAGGGAACCGGGCGCTGAAGCTTTCTTT.

This chain connects TRBV11-2 to TRBJ2-1; D is uncertain. The CDR3 loop spans 11 amino acids. Germline CDR1 is SGHAT and CDR2 is FQNNGV. V lost 2 bases and J 6 bases, leaving 2 bases between the germline ends. The CDR3: CASSLINEQFF. In nucleotides, the CDR3 is TGTGCCAGCAGCTTAATCAATGAGCAGTTCTTC.

This clone was recorded a few times. The chain joins TRBV5-1 to TRBJ2-5; a possible D gene is TRBD1 (6 bases). Germline values: CDR1 SGHRS, CDR2 YFSETQ. V was trimmed by 0 bases and J by 5 bases, leaving 11 bases between them. The CDR3 is 14 residues long. The CDR3 reads CASSLDRDLETQYF. The CDR3 bases are TGCGCCAGCAGCTTGGACAGGGACCTTGAGACCCAGTACTTC.

The chain joins TRBV7-9 to TRBJ2-3; D ambiguous. The germline gives CDR1 SEHNR, CDR2 FQNEAQ (reference sequence). V was clipped by 2 bases and J by 0 bases, with 9 bases between them. The CDR3 sequence is 15 residues long. The CDR3 reads CASSLRRPSTDTQYF. CDR3 DNA: TGTGCCAGCAGCTTAAGGCGACCCAGCACAGATACGCAGTATTTT.

The chain has TRBV21-1 and TRBJ1-2; the table's D gene call, TRBD1, was not cross checked with the DNA. TRBV21-1 counts as a pseudogene. This CDR3 is built from 14 residues. The CDR3 here is CASQTGEKNYGYTF. The CDR3 DNA sequence: TGTGCCAGTCAAACAGGGGAGAAGAACTATGGCTACACCTTC.

The V gene is TRBV21-1, the J gene TRBJ2-5. TRBV21-1 counts as a pseudogene. This CDR3 has 16 amino acids. The CDR3 region has the DNA TGTGCCAGCAGCAAAGCGCTTCGTCAGAGTCAAGAGACCCAGTACTTC. Translated, it gives CASSKALRQSQETQYF.